Here is one TCR beta chain with its context. Its antigen is not known. The PCR contained 60 Vbeta and 13 Jbeta primers. Clones were sequenced by immunoSEQ multiplex PCR, and TCRdb holds only the in-frame ones, with some missing. The table lists about 140,000 clones, 60% to 80% of them singletons. These data come from a study of cytomegalovirus exposure and HLA in healthy donors. Notes on the study in general: In a later analysis, across HLA loci, associated TCR counts were highest for DRB1, lowest for HLA-C.

Germline V gene sequence: CDR1 SGHTS, CDR2 YDEGEE. V trimming: 4 bases; J trimming: 7 bases; junction bases outside the gene matches: 10. The CDR3 runs to 14 residues. The sequence came from a woman between 40 and 50 years old in good health and CMV-seronegative. Sequencing input: PBMCs. This chain joins TRBV5-8 and TRBJ2-7, with TRBD1 identical over 8 bases. CDR3 residues: CASSRTGGGGEQYF. In DNA form, the CDR3 reads TGTGCCAGCAGCCGCACAGGGGGTGGGGGGGAGCAGTACTTC.